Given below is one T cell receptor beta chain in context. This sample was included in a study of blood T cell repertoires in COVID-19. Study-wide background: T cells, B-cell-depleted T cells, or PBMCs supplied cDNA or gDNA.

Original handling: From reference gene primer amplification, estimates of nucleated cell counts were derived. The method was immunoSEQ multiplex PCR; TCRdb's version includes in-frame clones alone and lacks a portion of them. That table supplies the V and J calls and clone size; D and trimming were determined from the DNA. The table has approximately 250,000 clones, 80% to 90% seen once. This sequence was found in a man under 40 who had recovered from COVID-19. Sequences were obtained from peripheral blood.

CDR3 region: CASSLRGRGNSPLHF. The CDR3 nucleotides read TGTGCCAGCAGCTTACGGGGAAGGGGGAATTCACCCCTCCACTTT. V is TRBV5-5 and J is TRBJ1-6; tentatively, D is TRBD1 (6 bases). Germline loops: CDR1 SGHKS, CDR2 YYEKEE (reference sequence). The CDR3 consists of 15 residues. Between the trimmed V and J ends, which lost 2 bases and 7 bases, there was a span of 13 bases.